These 5 T cell receptor beta chains originate from one sample sequenced in a study of blood T cell repertoires in COVID-19. Measured with immunoSEQ multiplex PCR; TCRdb has only the in-frame clones, and not every one. The sample consists of about 200,000 clones, roughly 90% of them appearing once. Sequencing was performed on peripheral blood. The receptors here all came from a man aged 50-59 years with acute or convalescent COVID-19.

The chain links TRBV18 to TRBJ2-7, with a possible D match to TRBD1 (5 bases). Germline values: CDR1 KGHSH, CDR2 LQKENI. The CDR3 runs to 13 residues. The germline V and J ends were trimmed by 3 bases and 2 bases, with 8 bases remaining between them. The CDR3 DNA is TGTGCCAGCTCACCGGACAAGACCTACGAGCAGTACGTC. This translates into CASSPDKTYEQYV.

This clone was found once. This rearrangement joins TRBV6-5 to TRBJ2-5, with 8 bases that match TRBD2. The CDR3 has 13 amino acids. The trim removed 6 bases at V and 7 bases at J, leaving 7 bases unmatched. CDR1 and CDR2 (germline): MNHEY, SVGAGI. As DNA, the CDR3 is TGTGCCAGCAGCTTAGCGGGAACCGGGACCCAGTACTTC. This codes for CASSLAGTGTQYF.

The V and J genes are TRBV7-3 and TRBJ2-5; D remains unclear. V lost 4 bases and J lost 0, with 3 bases in between. From germline, CDR1 is SGHTA and CDR2 FQGTGA. The CDR3 length is 12 residues. The DNA of the CDR3 is TGTGCCAGCAGCTCCGACCAAGAGACCCAGTACTTC. It encodes CASSSDQETQYF.

CDR3 coding DNA: TGTGCCAGCAGTTATCCGGGACAGGGGTTAAATCAGCCCCAGCATTTT. This codes for CASSYPGQGLNQPQHF. The chain has TRBV28 and TRBJ1-5; TRBD1 matches at 10 bases. This CDR3 comprises 16 residues. The J segment lost 4 bases and the V segment lost 4 bases, leaving 7 bases of the junction unmatched. Germline loops: CDR1 MDHEN, CDR2 SYDVKM. The variable domain in full, with the rest retrieved from reference TRBV28 and TRBJ1-5, is DVKVTQSSRYLVKRTGEKVFLECVQDMDHENMFWYRQDPGLGLRLIYFSYDVKMKEKGDIPEGYSVSREKKERFSLILESASTNQTSMYLCASSYPGQGLNQPQHFGDGTRLSIL.

The chain carries TRBV6-2 or TRBV6-3 and TRBJ2-4; D unresolved. V lost 2 bases to trimming and J lost 4 bases, with 9 bases between them. Germline CDR1 MNHEY, CDR2 SVGEGT. This CDR3 spans 14 amino acids. CDR3 DNA sequence: TGTGCCAGCAGTTACAACGAACAAAAAAACATTCAGTACTTC. Translating gives CASSYNEQKNIQYF.